Given below is one TCR beta chain in context. This entry comes from a study of blood T cell repertoires in COVID-19. The method was immunoSEQ multiplex PCR; TCRdb's version includes in-frame clones alone and lacks a portion of them. This repertoire shows about 350,000 clones, more than 85% found once; its top ten account for approximately 3%. V was pared by 4 bases and J by 3 bases, with 16 bases between. Germline loops: CDR1 MGHRA, CDR2 YSYEKL. This CDR3 is 16 amino acids long. In assigning cohorts, the study relied on participant-reported clinical history. The sequencing input was PBMCs or T cells enriched from blood (not recorded which). This clonotype originated in a woman aged 25-40 years who had recovered from COVID-19. The J gene is TRBJ1-5, the V gene TRBV4-1, with D tentatively TRBD1 (6 bases). DNA for the CDR3: TGCGCCAGCAGCCTCTCCCGGGACACAATCAATCAGCCCCAGCATTTT. Translating gives CASSLSRDTINQPQHF.